This T cell receptor beta chain was retrieved from a study of patients and donors after allogeneic stem cell transplantation. This CDR3 region has 16 residues. After removal of 5 bases from V and 4 bases from J, the junction contained 11 bases not matched to a gene. CDR1 is SEHNR and CDR2 is FQNEAQ in the germline V gene (reference sequence). TCRdb reanalysed the RT-PCR reads using MiXCR and keeps one entry per CDR3 protein. Here the sample spans approximately 200,000 distinct CDR3 sequences, 38% being singletons. The specimen sequenced was blood, either unsorted or a sorted T cell fraction (not recorded which). This TCR was recovered from a human donor who was either an allogeneic HSCT recipient or a stem cell or donor lymphocyte infusion donor (not recorded which). It is not recorded whose cells these are; they may come from a transplant donor. This chain connects TRBV7-9 to TRBJ2-5; TRBD2 matches at 9 bases. CDR3 protein: CASSRYSSGGLETQYF. The CDR3 coding sequence is TGTGCCAGCAGCCGCTATAGTAGCGGGGGTTTAGAGACCCAGTACTTC.